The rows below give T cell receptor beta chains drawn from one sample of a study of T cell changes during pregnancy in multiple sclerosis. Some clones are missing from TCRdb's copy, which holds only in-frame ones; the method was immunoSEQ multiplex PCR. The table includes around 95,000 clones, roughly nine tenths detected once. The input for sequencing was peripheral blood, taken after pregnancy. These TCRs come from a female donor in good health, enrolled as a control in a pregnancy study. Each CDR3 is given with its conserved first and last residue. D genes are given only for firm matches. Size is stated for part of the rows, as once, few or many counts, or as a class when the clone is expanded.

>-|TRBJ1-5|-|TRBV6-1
CAGRLSDNSNQPQHF
TGTGCCGGAAGGCTCAGCGATAATAGCAATCAGCCCCAGCATTTT
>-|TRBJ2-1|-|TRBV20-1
CSAMAYNEQFF
TGCAGTGCTATGGCTTACAATGAGCAGTTCTTC
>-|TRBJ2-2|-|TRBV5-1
CASSLGTVGTGELFF
TGCGCCAGCAGCTTGGGGACTGTGGGAACCGGGGAGCTGTTTTTT
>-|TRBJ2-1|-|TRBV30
CAWSVGGGWKNEQFF
TGTGCCTGGAGTGTGGGGGGGGGCTGGAAAAATGAGCAGTTCTTC
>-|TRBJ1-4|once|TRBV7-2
CASSLGTGHREKLFF
TGTGCCAGCAGCTTAGGAACGGGACACCGGGAAAAACTGTTTTTT
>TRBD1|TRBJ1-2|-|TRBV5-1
CASSTRTGSYGYTF
TGCGCCAGCAGCACTAGGACAGGGAGCTATGGCTACACCTTC
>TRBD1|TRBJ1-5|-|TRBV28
CASSERNRDRYSNQPQHF
TGTGCCAGCAGTGAACGTAACCGGGACAGGTATAGCAATCAGCCCCAGCATTTT
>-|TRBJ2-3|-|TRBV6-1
CASSGGPDTQYF
TGTGCCAGCTCTGGAGGTCCAGATACGCAGTATTTT
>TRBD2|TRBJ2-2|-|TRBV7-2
CASSLGLAGGATGELFF
TGTGCCAGCAGCTTGGGACTAGCGGGAGGTGCCACCGGGGAGCTGTTTTTT
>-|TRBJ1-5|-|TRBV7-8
CASRQNPGDQPQHF
TGTGCCAGCAGACAAAACCCGGGGGACCAGCCCCAGCATTTT
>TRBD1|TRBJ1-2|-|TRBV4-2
CASSHDQRGTGGGYGYTF
TGTGCCAGCAGCCACGACCAGAGAGGGACAGGGGGCGGCTATGGCTACACCTTC
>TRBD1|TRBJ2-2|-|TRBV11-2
CASSQRTGVGTGELFF
TGTGCCAGCAGCCAACGGACAGGGGTCGGCACCGGGGAGCTGTTTTTT
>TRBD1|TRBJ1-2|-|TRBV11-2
CASSRGLDYGYTF
TGTGCCAGCAGCAGGGGGCTTGACTATGGCTACACCTTC
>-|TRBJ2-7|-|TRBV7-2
CASSFAGSLSYEQYF
TGTGCCAGCAGCTTTGCCGGGAGCCTCTCCTACGAGCAGTACTTC
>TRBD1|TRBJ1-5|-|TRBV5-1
CASSLDGQGMSQPQHF
TGCGCCAGCAGCTTGGACGGACAGGGGATGAGTCAGCCCCAGCATTTT
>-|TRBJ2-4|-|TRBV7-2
CASSTLGANIQYF
TGTGCCAGCAGTACACTTGGGGCAAACATTCAGTACTTC
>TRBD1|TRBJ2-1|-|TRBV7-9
CASSSPPGGTSYNEQFF
TGTGCCAGCAGCTCCCCCCCAGGGGGCACGTCCTACAATGAGCAGTTCTTC
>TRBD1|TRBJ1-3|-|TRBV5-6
CASSWTGSGNTIYF
TGTGCCAGCAGCTGGACAGGCTCTGGAAACACCATATATTTT
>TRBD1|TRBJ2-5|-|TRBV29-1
CSLKGQYQETQYF
TGCAGCCTAAAGGGACAGTACCAAGAGACCCAGTACTTC
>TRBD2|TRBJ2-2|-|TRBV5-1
CASSYRREPNTGELFF
TGCGCCAGCAGCTACCGGCGGGAGCCTAACACCGGGGAGCTGTTTTTT
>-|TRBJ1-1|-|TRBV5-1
CASSLAHPRQPTEAFF
TGCGCCAGCAGCTTGGCCCATCCTAGACAGCCGACTGAAGCTTTCTTT